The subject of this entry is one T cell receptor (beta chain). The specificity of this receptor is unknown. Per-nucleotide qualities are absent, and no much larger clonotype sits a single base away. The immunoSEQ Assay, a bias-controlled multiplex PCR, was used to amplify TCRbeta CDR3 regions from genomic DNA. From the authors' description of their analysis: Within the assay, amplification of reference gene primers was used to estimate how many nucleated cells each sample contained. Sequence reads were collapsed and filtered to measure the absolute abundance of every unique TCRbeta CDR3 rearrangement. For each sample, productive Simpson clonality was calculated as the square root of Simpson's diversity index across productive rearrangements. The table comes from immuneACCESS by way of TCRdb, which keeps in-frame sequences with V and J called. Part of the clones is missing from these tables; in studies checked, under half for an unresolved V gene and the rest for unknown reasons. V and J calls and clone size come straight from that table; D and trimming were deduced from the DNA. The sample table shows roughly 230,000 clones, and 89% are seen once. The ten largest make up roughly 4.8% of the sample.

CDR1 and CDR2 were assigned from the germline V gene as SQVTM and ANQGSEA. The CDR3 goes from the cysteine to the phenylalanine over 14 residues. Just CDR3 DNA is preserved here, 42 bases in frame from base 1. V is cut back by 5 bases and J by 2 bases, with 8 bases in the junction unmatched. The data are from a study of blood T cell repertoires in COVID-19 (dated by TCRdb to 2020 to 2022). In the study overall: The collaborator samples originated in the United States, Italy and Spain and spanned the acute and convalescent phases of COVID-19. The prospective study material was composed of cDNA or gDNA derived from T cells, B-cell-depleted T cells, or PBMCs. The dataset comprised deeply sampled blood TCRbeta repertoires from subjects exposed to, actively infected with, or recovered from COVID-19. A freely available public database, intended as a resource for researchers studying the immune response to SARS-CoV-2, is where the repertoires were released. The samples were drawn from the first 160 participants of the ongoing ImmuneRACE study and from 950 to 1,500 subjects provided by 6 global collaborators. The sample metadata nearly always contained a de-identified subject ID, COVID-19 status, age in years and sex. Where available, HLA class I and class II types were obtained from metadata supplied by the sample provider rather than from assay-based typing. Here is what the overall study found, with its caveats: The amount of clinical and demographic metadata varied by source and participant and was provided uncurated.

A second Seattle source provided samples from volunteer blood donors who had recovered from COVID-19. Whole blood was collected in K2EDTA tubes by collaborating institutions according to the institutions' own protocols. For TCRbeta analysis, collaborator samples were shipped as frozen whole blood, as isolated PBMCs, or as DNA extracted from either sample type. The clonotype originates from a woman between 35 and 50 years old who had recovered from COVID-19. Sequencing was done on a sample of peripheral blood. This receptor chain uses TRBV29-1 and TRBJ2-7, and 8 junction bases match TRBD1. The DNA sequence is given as TGCAGCGTTTTATCGACAGGGGCGGCCTACGAGCAGTACTTC. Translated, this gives CSVLSTGAAYEQYF.